A selection of T cell receptor beta chains follows, all from one sample in a study of cytomegalovirus exposure and HLA in healthy donors. Here immunoSEQ multiplex PCR was the method, and the copy in TCRdb shows in-frame clones only, minus some. The data contain some 200,000 clones, about 74% of them singletons. Sequenced input: PBMCs. The receptors were sampled from a man aged 40-50 years in good health and CMV-seronegative. Each CDR3 is given with its conserved first and last residue. Each record gives: V gene, J gene, D gene, clone size, CDR3 protein, CDR3 DNA. The D gene is left open where the match is weak. The size entry is marked missing in some rows and otherwise reads once, few, many or a size class.

>TRBV28|TRBJ1-3|TRBD1|NA
CASTTGESSGNTIYF
TGTGCCAGCACTACAGGGGAAAGCTCTGGAAACACCATATATTTT
>TRBV7-2|TRBJ1-4|TRBD1|NA
CASSLAAGGMTNEKLFF
TGTGCCAGCAGCTTAGCGGCAGGGGGTATGACTAATGAAAAACTGTTTTTT
>TRBV4-1|TRBJ2-3|NA|few
CASSQDLPPAEEDTQYF
TGCGCCAGCAGCCAAGATTTGCCTCCCGCCGAGGAAGATACGCAGTATTTT
>TRBV10-3|TRBJ2-1|TRBD1|NA
CASSLGGGNEQFF
TGTGCCAGTTCCTTAGGGGGCGGAAATGAGCAGTTCTTC
>TRBV5-5|TRBJ2-1|TRBD1|NA
CASSLGSGQGVYEQFF
TGTGCCAGCAGCTTGGGTTCCGGACAGGGAGTCTATGAGCAGTTCTTC
>TRBV5-8|TRBJ2-2|TRBD2|NA
CASSSRAGGITGELFF
TGTGCCAGCAGCTCGAGAGCGGGAGGGATCACCGGGGAGCTGTTTTTT
>TRBV4-1|TRBJ2-7|NA|NA
CASSQDRLPGEQYF
TGCGCCAGCAGCCAAGATCGTCTTCCCGGCGAGCAGTACTTC
>TRBV2|TRBJ2-1|NA|NA
CASSTTANEQFF
TGTGCCAGCAGTACGACTGCTAATGAGCAGTTCTTC
>TRBV5-1|TRBJ1-1|NA|once
CASKGELNTEAFF
TGCGCCAGCAAGGGAGAATTAAACACTGAAGCTTTCTTT
>TRBV27|TRBJ1-5|NA|NA
CASRSSNQPQHF
TGTGCCAGCAGGAGTAGCAATCAGCCCCAGCATTTT
>TRBV5-6|TRBJ2-7|TRBD1|NA
CASSSTGTGVPYEQYF
TGTGCCAGCAGCTCAACCGGGACAGGGGTTCCCTACGAGCAGTACTTC
>TRBV7-7|TRBJ2-1|NA|NA
CASSEGGQTNNEQFF
TGTGCCAGCAGCGAGGGGGGACAGACTAACAATGAGCAGTTCTTC
>TRBV9|TRBJ1-4|TRBD1|NA
CASSVAGTGNEKLFF
TGTGCCAGCAGCGTAGCGGGGACAGGTAATGAAAAACTGTTTTTT
>TRBV7-2|TRBJ1-5|NA|few
CASSYRDQPQHF
TGTGCCAGCAGCTACAGAGATCAGCCCCAGCATTTT
>TRBV4-2|TRBJ1-1|NA|NA
CASSQEMATEAFF
TGTGCCAGCAGCCAAGAAATGGCCACTGAAGCTTTCTTT
>TRBV13|TRBJ1-1|NA|NA
CASSLGLGQMNTEAFF
TGTGCCAGCAGCTTAGGCCTCGGACAGATGAACACTGAAGCTTTCTTT
>TRBV25-1|TRBJ1-2|TRBD1|NA
CASSEWGQGAYGYTF
TGTGCCAGCAGTGAATGGGGACAGGGGGCCTATGGCTACACCTTC
>TRBV5-1|TRBJ2-1|NA|NA
CASSDTAGIGEQFF
TGCGCCAGCAGCGACACGGCAGGGATCGGTGAGCAGTTCTTC
>TRBV27|TRBJ2-7|TRBD1|NA
CATQPLGTGNYEQYF
TGTGCCACCCAACCTTTAGGGACAGGGAACTACGAGCAGTACTTC
>TRBV5-4|TRBJ2-7|TRBD1|NA
CASTPGTDPLEQYF
TGTGCCAGCACCCCCGGGACAGATCCCTTGGAGCAGTACTTC
>TRBV5-1|TRBJ2-7|NA|NA
CASSFDTREQYF
TGCGCCAGCAGCTTTGACACCCGCGAGCAGTACTTC
>TRBV5-1|TRBJ2-7|NA|NA
CASSYRHRGYEQYF
TGCGCCAGCAGCTATAGACACCGGGGGTACGAGCAGTACTTC
>TRBV7-9|TRBJ2-7|NA|NA
CASRPQGHEQYF
TGTGCCAGCAGGCCACAGGGCCACGAGCAGTACTTC
>TRBV7-9|TRBJ2-4|TRBD2|NA
CASSREGNIQYF
TGTGCCAGCAGCCGGGAGGGGAACATTCAGTACTTC
>TRBV14|TRBJ2-1|TRBD2|NA
CASSPPGLAKNEQFF
TGTGCCAGCAGCCCGCCGGGACTAGCGAAAAATGAGCAGTTCTTC
>TRBV4-1|TRBJ2-5|TRBD1|few
CASSPQGPETQYF
TGCGCCAGCAGCCCACAGGGGCCAGAGACCCAGTACTTC
>TRBV28|TRBJ1-5|NA|NA
CASSLLGGLQPQHF
TGTGCCAGCAGTTTATTGGGGGGGTTGCAGCCCCAGCATTTT
>TRBV7-9|TRBJ2-1|NA|NA
CASSLGGSLTVDEQFF
TGTGCCAGCAGCTTAGGAGGCAGTTTAACGGTTGATGAGCAGTTCTTC
>TRBV6-4|TRBJ1-1|TRBD1|few
CASSDSGSGQGISEAFF
TGTGCCAGCAGTGACTCGGGTTCGGGACAGGGAATCTCTGAAGCTTTCTTT
>TRBV7-9|TRBJ2-1|NA|NA
CSSSPDMGSYNEQFF
TGTTCCAGCAGCCCCGACATGGGTTCCTACAATGAGCAGTTCTTC
>TRBV6-1|TRBJ2-3|NA|NA
CASRTSTTDTQYF
TGTGCCAGCAGGACTAGTACGACAGATACGCAGTATTTT
>TRBV5-5|TRBJ2-6|NA|NA
CASSPSEGTSGANVLTF
TGTGCCAGCAGCCCCAGTGAGGGTACGAGCGGGGCCAACGTCCTGACTTTC
>TRBV4-1|TRBJ1-5|NA|NA
CASSPKTGDQPQHF
TGCGCCAGCAGCCCAAAAACGGGAGATCAGCCCCAGCATTTT